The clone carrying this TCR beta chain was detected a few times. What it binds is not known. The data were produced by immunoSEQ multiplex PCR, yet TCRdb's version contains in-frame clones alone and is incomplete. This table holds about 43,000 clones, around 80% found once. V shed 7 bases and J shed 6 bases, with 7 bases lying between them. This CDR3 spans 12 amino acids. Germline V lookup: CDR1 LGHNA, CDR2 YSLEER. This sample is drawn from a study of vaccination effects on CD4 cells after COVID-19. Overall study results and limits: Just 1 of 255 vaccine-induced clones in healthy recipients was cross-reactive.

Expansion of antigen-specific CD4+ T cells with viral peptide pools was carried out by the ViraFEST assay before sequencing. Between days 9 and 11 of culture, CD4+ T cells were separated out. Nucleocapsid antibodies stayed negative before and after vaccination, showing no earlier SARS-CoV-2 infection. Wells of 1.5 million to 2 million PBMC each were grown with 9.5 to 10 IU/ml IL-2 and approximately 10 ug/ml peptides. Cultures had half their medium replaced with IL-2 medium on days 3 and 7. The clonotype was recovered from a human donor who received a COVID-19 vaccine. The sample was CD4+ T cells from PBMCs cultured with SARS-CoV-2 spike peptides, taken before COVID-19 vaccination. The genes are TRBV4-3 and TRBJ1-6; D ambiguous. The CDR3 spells CASKQFNSPLHF. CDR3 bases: TGCGCCAGCAAACAGTTTAATTCACCCCTCCACTTT.